The T cell receptor (beta chain) under discussion was sequenced for a study of blood T cell repertoires in COVID-19. In the study overall: Italy, Spain and the United States were the sources of the convalescent and acute COVID-19 samples. PBMCs, B-cell-depleted T cells, or T cells provided the cDNA or gDNA that made up the material.

Clones were sequenced by immunoSEQ multiplex PCR, and TCRdb holds only the in-frame ones, with some missing. The data hold over 200,000 clones, with around 88% observed a single time. CDR3 length: 12 residues. The germline CDR1 and CDR2 sequences are SGHNT and YYREEE (reference sequence). Trimming stripped 3 bases from V and 11 bases from J, with 12 bases between. The chain uses TRBV5-4 and TRBJ2-1; TRBD1 might be the D (5 bases). The receptor was isolated from a man older than 75 with acute or convalescent COVID-19. The sequencing input was peripheral blood. The CDR3 nucleotides are TGTGCCAGCAGCTCAACCGACAGACAGCAGTTCTTC. Translation: CASSSTDRQQFF.